This TCR beta chain was recorded in a study of OX40 agonist ivuxolimab in advanced cancers. Study-wide context: The costimulatory receptor OX40 (CD134) was targeted by ivuxolimab, a fully human IgG2 agonistic monoclonal antibody. The paper describes the monotherapy dose-escalation part (N of about 50 patients) of the phase I trial of ivuxolimab. Intravenous ivuxolimab was administered to patients every 2 weeks at six dose levels: 0.01, 0.1, 0.3, 1.5, 3 and 10 mg/kg. The purpose of peripheral TCRbeta sequencing was to test whether ivuxolimab changed TCR sequence diversity and led to clonal T-cell expansion. Of the roughly 51 patients in dose escalation, around 20 had hepatocellular carcinoma, roughly 15 had melanoma, 9 had renal cell carcinoma and 9 had head and neck cancer. Three dose-escalation patients achieved partial responses, one with hepatocellular carcinoma and two with cutaneous melanoma. Prior anti-PD-1, anti-PD-L1 or anti-CTLA-4 therapy was permitted, and checkpoint inhibitors had been received by roughly 40% of dose-escalation patients. A male proportion of 70% to 90% and a mean age of about 60 years, ranging from 23 to 79, were recorded for the dose-escalation cohort. Broader findings and caveats from the paper: Which antigens the clonally expanded peripheral T cells were specific for was not determined. At doses of 0.1 to 3.0 mg/kg, clonal expansion of both CD4+ and CD8+ T cells in blood was seen between baseline and week 6. After ivuxolimab, CD8+ T cells had more expanded clones than CD4+ T cells on average. In the 0.1-3.0 mg/kg groups, partial responders had among the lowest normalized peripheral clonal expansion, particularly in CD8+ T cells. Low levels of normalized T-cell clonal expansion were also seen in some patients who did not respond.

Genomic DNA was isolated from the sorted cells so that the TCRbeta CDR3 region could be sequenced. TCRbeta CDR3 regions were sequenced using the immunoSEQ Assay. The source is immuneACCESS, and TCRdb retained only in-frame sequences with V and J called. Part of the clones is not carried over; for the studies checked, unresolved V genes explain less than half of this, and the remainder is unexplained. Counted in this sample were fewer than 90,000 clones; around nine tenths of them appeared once. The ten largest clones capture about 2.5% of the sample. Note on this clone: It has no known antigen specificity. Base quality data are lacking; no much larger clone is found one base away.

The germline V gene encodes CDR1 MNHNS and CDR2 SASEGT. Trimming takes 1 base from V and 5 bases from J, and the germline ends sit 12 bases apart. The CDR3 holds 15 amino acids from the cysteine to the phenylalanine. Here the CDR3 DNA is all that survives: 45 bases in frame from base 1. Patients with autoimmune disease history or receiving systemic immunosuppression were excluded from the trial. Peripheral blood for TCR sequencing was collected from all dose cohorts at baseline, on cycle 4 day 1, and on cycle 7 day 1. Samples came from an open-label, multicenter, first-in-human phase I dose-escalation trial of ivuxolimab. Adults with locally advanced or metastatic melanoma, renal cell, hepatocellular, or head and neck squamous cell carcinoma were enrolled in the trial. Before TCR sequencing, CD4+ T cells and CD8+ T cells were sorted from peripheral blood as separate populations.

The chain joins TRBV6-1 to TRBJ1-5; no D gene can be assigned with confidence. The receptor comes from an adult with an advanced solid tumor such as melanoma, head and neck, liver or kidney cancer. This sample comprised CD4+ or CD8+ T cells sorted from blood, obtained in a trial of the OX40 agonist ivuxolimab. The encoded CDR3 is CASSEEGGFYQPQHF. The DNA is TGTGCCAGCAGTGAAGAGGGTGGTTTTTATCAGCCCCAGCATTTT.